This T cell receptor beta chain was sequenced during a study of cytomegalovirus exposure and HLA in healthy donors. Study summary: The study's early data release held some 85 million unique TCRs from HLA-typed donors. Study-wide points: Most of the CMV-associated TCR beta chains (in a later analysis) appeared to be HLA-restricted. Being productive about 87% or about 30% of the time was typical of most TCR beta V segments in an earlier analysis.

Germline CDR1 is MNHNS and CDR2 is SASEGT. The length of the CDR3 is 13 residues. Deletions cut 6 bases from V and 2 bases from J, with 11 bases between. Concerning this clone: What it recognizes is unknown.

The PCR made use of 60 Vbeta and 13 Jbeta primers. TCRdb's table, derived via immunoSEQ multiplex PCR, lists solely in-frame clones and lacks some. The sample includes some 180,000 clones, around 78% of them seen just once. The chain combines TRBV6-1 with TRBJ2-7, with a weak D call TRBD2 (6 bases). The clonotype originates from a woman under 40 in good health and CMV-seropositive. The sequenced sample consisted of PBMCs. CDR3 sequence: CASRASVAYEQYF. The CDR3 coding sequence is TGTGCCAGCAGAGCTAGCGTCGCCTACGAGCAGTACTTC.